This passage covers 17 T cell receptor beta chains from one sample sequenced in a study of tumor-infiltrating lymphocytes in primary liver carcinoma. Unsorted bulk tissue (roughly 19-30 mg) underwent RNA and DNA co-extraction. TCR beta cDNA was reverse-transcribed from approximately 0.45 ug of total RNA. The reaction used a constant-region primer and ProtoScript II reverse transcriptase. It was through three nested multiplex PCR rounds of slightly modified ARM-PCR that TCR beta libraries arose. In the first two PCR rounds, TRBV1-TRBV30 forward primers were paired with a C-beta reverse primer, and each round lasted approximately 9 cycles. Via MiXCR, TCRdb re-called the multiplex PCR reads, giving one row per CDR3 protein. In the table there are some 43,000 distinct CDR3 sequences, just over 70% of which are singletons. Sample: liver tumor tissue from sampling region 5. Described subset: tumor region T5, tumor centre. Receptors were obtained from a man aged 40-49 years with primary liver carcinoma and hepatitis B virus infection.

As to this clonotype: One end of the junction is discordant with germline, which a read error may explain. The chain uses TRBV7-9 and TRBJ1-1; no firm D call. The germline V gene has CDR1 SEHNR and CDR2 FQNEAQ (reference sequence). CDR3 length: 13 amino acids. The CDR3 bases are TGTGTCAGCAGCCTCGTCGGCGGGGATGAAGCTTTCTTT. It yields the protein CVSSLVGGDEAFF.

With respect to this clonotype: A read error is likely, as this CDR3 ends without the conserved phenylalanine or tryptophan. V is TRBV4-1 and J is TRBJ2-2; 7 nucleotides line up with TRBD2. CDR3 length: 19 residues. Trimming removed 1 base from V and 4 bases from J; junction bases left unmatched: 15. Per the germline V gene, CDR1 is MGHRA and CDR2 is YSYEKL. The CDR3 region is CASSQGGGPAGWITGELFI. For the CDR3, the DNA is TGCGCCAGCAGCCAAGGGGGGGGACCAGCGGGATGGATCACCGGGGAGCTGTTTATT.

On this clonotype: Because it lacks the conserved phenylalanine or tryptophan at the end, this CDR3 is likely a read error. J is TRBJ1-5 and V is TRBV6-1; D not certain. The V gene lost 2 bases and the J gene lost 0 bases, with 11 bases spanning the gap. The CDR3 contains 16 residues. CDR1 and CDR2 (germline): MNHNS, SASEGT. CDR3 sequence (DNA): TGTGCCAGCAGTGAAATTACACCCGTTAGCAATCAGCCCCAGCATTCT. This translates into CASSEITPVSNQPQHS.

This chain joins TRBV20-1 and TRBJ2-1, with D hard to call. CDR1 DFQATT and CDR2 SNEGSKA come from the germline V gene (reference sequence). Trimming cost V 3 bases and J 4 bases, with 13 bases left between them. The CDR3 consists of 14 residues. CDR3 coding DNA: TGCAGTGCTAGTGGCCAGAAATTTTACAATGAGCAGTTCTTC. Translation gives CSASGQKFYNEQFF.

The sample holds many counts of this clonotype. The rearrangement uses TRBV12-3 or TRBV12-4 and TRBJ2-5, with 15 bases lining up with TRBD2. The CDR3 is 15 amino acids. The V gene end was trimmed by 4 bases and the J gene end by 5 bases; junction bases not matched to a gene: 2. DNA for the CDR3: TGTGCCAGCAGTTCCGGACTAGCGGGAGGGGAGACCCAGTACTTC. Translating gives CASSSGLAGGETQYF.

A remark on this clonotype: A junction boundary mismatches the germline segment, possibly from a read error. This chain uses TRBV4-2 with TRBJ1-2; D remains unclear. CDR1 and CDR2 from the germline V gene are LGHNA and YNFKEQ. The CDR3 is 16 residues long. The CDR3 DNA sequence: TGTGCCGGCAGCCAAGAGGCTTGGCAGATCGACTATGGCTACGCCTTC. Translation gives CAGSQEAWQIDYGYAF.

The sample holds a few counts of this clonotype. A much larger clone lies a single base off, so this may be a read error. This chain joins TRBV29-1 and TRBJ2-2; 8 bases fit TRBD1. Per germline, CDR1 SQVTM and CDR2 ANQGSEA. CDR3 size: 11 residues. The CDR3 DNA is TGCAGCGCCCAGGGGGCCGGGGGGCTGTTTTTT. The encoded protein is CSAQGAGGLFF.

As regards this clonotype: Its ends do not fully match the called genes, so a read error is possible. The chain recombines TRBV12-3 or TRBV12-4 with TRBJ2-1; D uncertain. The CDR3 contains 12 residues. CDR3 sequence reads: CASSLSVSDQFF. In nucleotides, the CDR3 is TGTGCAAGCAGTTTAAGTGTTAGTGATCAGTTCTTC.

This clonotype was seen many times. The chain carries TRBV4-1 and TRBJ1-6; possibly TRBD1 for D (5 bases). CDR1 is MGHRA and CDR2 is YSYEKL in the germline V gene. The CDR3 spans 14 residues. Trimming took 4 bases from V and 10 from J, leaving 14 bases between them. The CDR3 coding sequence is TGCGCCAGCAGCCCAGAGGGGAGGAACTCACCCCTCCACTTT. It specifies CASSPEGRNSPLHF.

In the case of this clonotype: A much more abundant neighbour one base away suggests this may be a read error. This CDR3 fails to terminate in the conserved phenylalanine or tryptophan, so it likely reflects a read error. This chain joins TRBV7-9 and TRBJ2-3; D might be TRBD1 or TRBD2, each matching 5 bases. The length of the CDR3 is 12 residues. V was pared by 9 bases and J by 0 bases, with 7 bases between. Germline assignment: CDR1 SEHNR and CDR2 FQNEAQ (reference sequence). The chain's CDR3 is CASEGSTDTQYS. As DNA, the CDR3 is TGTGCCAGTGAGGGGAGCACAGATACGCAGTATTCT.

By share of the sample, this clonotype is medium-sized (0.01 to 0.1%). V and J are TRBV12-3 or TRBV12-4 and TRBJ2-7; 9 bases agree with TRBD2. The CDR3 totals 14 residues. V lost 3 bases, J lost 0 bases, and 0 bases stayed unmatched. The CDR3 protein is CASSFSGSSYEQYF. In DNA form, the CDR3 reads TGTGCCAGCAGTTTTAGCGGGAGCTCCTACGAGCAGTACTTC.

Notes on this clonotype: Germline is not matched at one junction end, which may reflect a read error. This rearrangement joins TRBV11-2 to TRBJ1-6; no firm D call. Germline lookup yields CDR1 SGHAT and CDR2 FQNNGV. There are 11 residues in the CDR3. The CDR3 sequence is CVSSSGSPLHF. CDR3 coding DNA: TGTGTCAGCAGCTCGGGATCACCCCTCCACTTT.

For this clonotype: One end of the junction fails to match germline, which may point to a read error. In nucleotides, the CDR3 is TGTGCCATCTGTGATGACAGGGCCGCTGAAGCTTTCTTT. The encoded protein is CAICDDRAAEAFF. The rearrangement joins TRBV10-3 to TRBJ1-1; 7 bases match TRBD1. This CDR3 region has 13 residues. Germline CDR1 and CDR2: ENHRY and SYGVKD.

Concerning this clonotype itself: The conserved phenylalanine or tryptophan is not found at the CDR3 terminus, so this likely reflects a read error. The rearrangement joins TRBV29-1 to TRBJ2-1; 9 positions agree with TRBD2. The CDR3 has 13 amino acids. Germline V lookup: CDR1 SQVTM, CDR2 ANQGSEA. CDR3 loop: CSELAGTYYEQFI. The CDR3 nucleotides read TGCAGCGAGCTAGCGGGGACCTACTATGAGCAGTTCATC.

Note on this clonotype: Germline is not matched at one junction end, which may reflect a read error. V gene TRBV6-5 combines with J gene TRBJ1-1, with 7 positions matching TRBD1. Germline CDR1 MNHEY, CDR2 SVGAGI. The CDR3 has 15 amino acids. CDR3 sequence reads: CARRDTGTVNTEAFF. As DNA, the CDR3 is TGCGCCAGAAGAGACACCGGGACAGTGAACACTGAAGCTTTCTTT.

As to this clonotype: At one of its ends the junction is not consistent with the germline gene, which may arise from a read error. The chain uses TRBV29-1 and TRBJ2-7, with 9 bases aligning to TRBD1. This CDR3 is built from 14 residues. Germline CDR1 reads SQVTM; CDR2 reads ANQGSEA. In DNA form, the CDR3 reads TGCAGCCCAGCCTACAGGGGGCAAGGCTACGACCAGTACTTC. Translated: CSPAYRGQGYDQYF.

On this clonotype itself: The junction differs from germline at one of its ends, possibly a read error. The chain is built from TRBV12-3 or TRBV12-4 and TRBJ2-5; D possibly uses TRBD1 or TRBD2 (5 bases each). Near its end, the DNA agrees better with TRBJ2-1, so the J call may be wrong. This CDR3 has 14 residues. Here the CDR3 reads CVSILGDAQETQFF. CDR3 in DNA: TGTGTCAGCATCCTGGGGGATGCTCAAGAGACCCAGTTCTTC.